This TCR beta chain was retrieved from a study of cytotoxic CD8 clonotypes in ibrutinib-treated CLL. Study in general: Complete response was seen in 2 patients and partial in approximately 24; 12 progressed and around 14 stayed remitted after a median around 64 months.

Deep sequencing aimed at 1 in 200,000 to 1 in 1 million T cells' resolution. TCRdb's copy holds only in-frame clones and misses some; the assay was immunoSEQ multiplex PCR. Among 110,000 to 150,000 clones listed, approximately 90% were seen once. The CDR3 loop spans 14 amino acids. With 2 bases removed from V and 4 bases from J, the gap between germline ends came to 11 bases. Germline V lookup: CDR1 SGHRS, CDR2 YFSETQ. To note about this clone: The antigen is unknown.

Findings of the study overall: Sustained-remission and progressing patients were not sampled at matched times. Whereas clonality rose at ibrutinib response, it declined toward baseline at progression.

The material was PBMCs, obtained after 12 months of ibrutinib treatment. This TCR was sampled from a human donor with chronic lymphocytic leukemia. This chain links TRBV5-1 with TRBJ2-3; unclear D gene. CDR3 loop: CASSFLDSSDTQYF. CDR3 nucleotide sequence: TGCGCCAGCAGCTTCCTAGACTCTTCAGATACGCAGTATTTT.